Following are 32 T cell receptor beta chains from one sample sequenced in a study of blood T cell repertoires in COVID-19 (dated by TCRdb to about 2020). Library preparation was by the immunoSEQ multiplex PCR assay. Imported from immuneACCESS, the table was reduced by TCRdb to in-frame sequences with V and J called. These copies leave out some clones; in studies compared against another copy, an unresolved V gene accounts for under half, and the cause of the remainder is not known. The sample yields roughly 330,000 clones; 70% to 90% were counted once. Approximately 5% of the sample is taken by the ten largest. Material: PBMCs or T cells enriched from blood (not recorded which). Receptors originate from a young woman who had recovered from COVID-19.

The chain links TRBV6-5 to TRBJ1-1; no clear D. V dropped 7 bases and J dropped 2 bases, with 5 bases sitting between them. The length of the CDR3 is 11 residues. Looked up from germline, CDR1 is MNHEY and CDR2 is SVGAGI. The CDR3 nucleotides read TGTGCCAGCACCTTAAACACTGAAGCTTTCTTT. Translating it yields CASTLNTEAFF.

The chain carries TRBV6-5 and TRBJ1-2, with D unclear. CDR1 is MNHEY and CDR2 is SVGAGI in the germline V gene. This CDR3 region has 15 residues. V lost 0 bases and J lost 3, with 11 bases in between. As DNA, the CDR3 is TGTGCCAGCAGTTACTCTCGGGTCCACCACTATGGCTACACCTTC. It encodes CASSYSRVHHYGYTF.

In DNA form, the CDR3 reads TGTGCCATCACCAACGGACAGGGGACGGGTGGCTACACCTTC. Its translation: CAITNGQGTGGYTF. This chain joins TRBV10-3 and TRBJ1-2, with 9 nucleotides matching TRBD1. This CDR3 has 14 amino acids. The germline CDR1 and CDR2 sequences are ENHRY and SYGVKD. Germline trimming cut 7 bases from V and 7 bases from J; bases unmatched to any gene: 10.

The CDR3 nucleotides are TGTGCCAGCAATAGGGGTGGTTCTACAGATACGCAGTATTTT. As protein: CASNRGGSTDTQYF. J is TRBJ2-3 and V is TRBV6-5, with D perhaps TRBD1 (5 bases). There are 14 residues in the CDR3. V shed 7 bases and J shed 3 bases, with 14 bases lying between them. In germline, CDR1 is MNHEY, CDR2 SVGAGI.

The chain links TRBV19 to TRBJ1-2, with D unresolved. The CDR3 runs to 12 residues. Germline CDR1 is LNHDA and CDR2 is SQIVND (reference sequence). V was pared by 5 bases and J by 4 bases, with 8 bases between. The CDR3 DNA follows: TGTGCCAGTAGTCCCAGAACCTATGGCTACACCTTC. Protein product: CASSPRTYGYTF. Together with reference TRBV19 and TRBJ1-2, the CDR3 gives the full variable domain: DGGITQSPKYLFRKEGQNVTLSCEQNLNHDAMYWYRQDPGQGLRLIYYSQIVNDFQKGDIAEGYSVSREKKESFPLTVTSAQKNPTAFYLCASSPRTYGYTFGSGTRLTVV.

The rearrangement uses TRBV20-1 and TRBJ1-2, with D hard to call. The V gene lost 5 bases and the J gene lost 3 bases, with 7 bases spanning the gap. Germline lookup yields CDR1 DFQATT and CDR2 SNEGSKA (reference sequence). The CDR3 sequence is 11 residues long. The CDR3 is CSARLYYGYTF. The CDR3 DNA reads TGCAGTGCTCGTCTCTACTATGGCTACACCTTC.

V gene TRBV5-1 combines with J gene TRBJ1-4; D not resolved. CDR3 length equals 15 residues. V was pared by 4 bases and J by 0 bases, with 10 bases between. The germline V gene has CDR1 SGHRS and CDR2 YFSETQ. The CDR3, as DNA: TGCGCCAGCAGCCCGACACGTCCAACTAATGAAAAACTGTTTTTT. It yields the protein CASSPTRPTNEKLFF.

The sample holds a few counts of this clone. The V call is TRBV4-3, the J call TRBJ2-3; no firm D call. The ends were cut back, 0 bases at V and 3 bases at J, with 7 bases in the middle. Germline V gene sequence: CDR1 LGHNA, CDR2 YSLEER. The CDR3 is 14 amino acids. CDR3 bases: TGCGCCAGCAGCCAAGATTTGAGGACAGATACGCAGTATTTT. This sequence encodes CASSQDLRTDTQYF.

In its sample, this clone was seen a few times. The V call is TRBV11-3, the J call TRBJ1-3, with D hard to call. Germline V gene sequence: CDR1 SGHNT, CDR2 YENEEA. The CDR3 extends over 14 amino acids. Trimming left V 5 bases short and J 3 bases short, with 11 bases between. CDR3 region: CASSPGGVGNTIYF. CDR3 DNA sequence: TGTGCCAGCAGCCCGGGAGGAGTTGGAAACACCATATATTTT.

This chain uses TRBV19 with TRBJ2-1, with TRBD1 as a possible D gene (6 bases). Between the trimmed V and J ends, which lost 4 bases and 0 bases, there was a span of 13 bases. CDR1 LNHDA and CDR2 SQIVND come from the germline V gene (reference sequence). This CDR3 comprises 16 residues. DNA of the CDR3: TGTGCCAGTAGTAAGCCCGGACAGTTCTCCTACAATGAGCAGTTCTTC. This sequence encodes CASSKPGQFSYNEQFF. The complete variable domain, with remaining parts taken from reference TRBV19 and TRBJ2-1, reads DGGITQSPKYLFRKEGQNVTLSCEQNLNHDAMYWYRQDPGQGLRLIYYSQIVNDFQKGDIAEGYSVSREKKESFPLTVTSAQKNPTAFYLCASSKPGQFSYNEQFFGPGTRLTVL.

CDR3 sequence reads: CASSFGQGWNTEAFF. DNA of the CDR3: TGTGCCAGCAGCTTTGGACAGGGCTGGAACACTGAAGCTTTCTTT. This sequence joins TRBV7-9 and TRBJ1-1; TRBD1 matches at 8 bases. Trimming cost V 3 bases and J 1 base; bases outside gene matches: 4. Germline V gene lookup returns CDR1 SEHNR and CDR2 FQNEAQ (reference sequence). The CDR3 is 15 amino acids.

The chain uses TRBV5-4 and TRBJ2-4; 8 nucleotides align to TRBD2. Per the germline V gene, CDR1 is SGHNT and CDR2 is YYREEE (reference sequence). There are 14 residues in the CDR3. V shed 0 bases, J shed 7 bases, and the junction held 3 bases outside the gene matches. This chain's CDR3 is CASSLAAGGNIQYF. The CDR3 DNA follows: TGTGCCAGCAGCTTGGCGGCGGGGGGTAACATTCAGTACTTC.

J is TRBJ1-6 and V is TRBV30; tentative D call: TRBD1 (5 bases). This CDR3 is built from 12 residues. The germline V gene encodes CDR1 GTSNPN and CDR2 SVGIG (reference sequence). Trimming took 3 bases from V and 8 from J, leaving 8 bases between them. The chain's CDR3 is CAWSGQYSPLHF. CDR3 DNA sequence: TGTGCCTGGAGCGGACAATATTCACCCCTCCACTTT.

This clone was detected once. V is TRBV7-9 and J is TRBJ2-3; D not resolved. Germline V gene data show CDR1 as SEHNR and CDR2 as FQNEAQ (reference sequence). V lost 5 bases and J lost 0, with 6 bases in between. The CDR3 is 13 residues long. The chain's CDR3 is CASSIPSTDTQYF. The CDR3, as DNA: TGTGCCAGCAGCATCCCTAGCACAGATACGCAGTATTTT.

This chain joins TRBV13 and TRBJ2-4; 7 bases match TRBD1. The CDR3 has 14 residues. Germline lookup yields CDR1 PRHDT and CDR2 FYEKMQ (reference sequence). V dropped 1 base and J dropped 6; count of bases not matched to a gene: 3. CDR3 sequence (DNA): TGTGCCAGCAGCTTAGCGGCAGGGGGAAACATTCAGTACTTC. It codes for CASSLAAGGNIQYF. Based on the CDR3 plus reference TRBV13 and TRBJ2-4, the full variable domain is AAGVIQSPRHLIKEKRETATLKCYPIPRHDTVYWYQQGPGQDPQFLISFYEKMQSDKGSIPDRFSAQQFSDYHSELNMSSLELGDSALYFCASSLAAGGNIQYFGAGTRLSVL.

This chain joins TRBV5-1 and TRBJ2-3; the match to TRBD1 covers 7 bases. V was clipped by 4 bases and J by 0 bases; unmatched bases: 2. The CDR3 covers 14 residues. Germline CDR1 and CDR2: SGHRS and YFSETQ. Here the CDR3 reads CASSQGQSTDTQYF. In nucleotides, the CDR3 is TGCGCCAGCAGCCAGGGACAGAGCACAGATACGCAGTATTTT.

The DNA for the CDR3 is TGCAGCGTTGTAACACCAGGGGGCGGTGAAGCTTTCTTT. Its translation is CSVVTPGGGEAFF. The rearrangement joins TRBV29-1 to TRBJ1-1; 8 bases align to TRBD1. The junction had 8 bases not matched to a gene; V was cut back by 4 bases and J by 7 bases. This CDR3 spans 13 amino acids. CDR1 SQVTM and CDR2 ANQGSEA come from the germline V gene.

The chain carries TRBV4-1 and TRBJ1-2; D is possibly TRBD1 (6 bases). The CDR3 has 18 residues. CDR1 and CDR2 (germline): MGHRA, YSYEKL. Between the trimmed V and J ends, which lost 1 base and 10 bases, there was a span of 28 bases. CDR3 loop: CASSQGRGGASGVLSYTF. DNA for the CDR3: TGCGCCAGCAGCCAAGGTCGCGGGGGCGCTTCGGGGGTTCTGTCCTACACCTTC.

As DNA, the CDR3 is TGCGCCAGCAGCTTGGTGGGAGGGGCAGAGACCCAGTACTTC. Translated: CASSLVGGAETQYF. The chain links TRBV5-1 to TRBJ2-5; TRBD2 matches 7 bases. CDR3 size: 14 residues. Losses at the gene ends were 0 bases for V and 4 bases for J; bases not matched to a gene: 3. The germline CDR1 and CDR2 sequences are SGHRS and YFSETQ.

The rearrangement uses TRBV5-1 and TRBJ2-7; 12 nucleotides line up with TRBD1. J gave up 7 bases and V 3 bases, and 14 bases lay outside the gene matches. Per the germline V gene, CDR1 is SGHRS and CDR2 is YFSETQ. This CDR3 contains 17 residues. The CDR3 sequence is CASSWQGTGGALGEQYF. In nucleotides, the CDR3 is TGCGCCAGCAGCTGGCAAGGGACAGGGGGCGCCTTAGGGGAGCAGTACTTC. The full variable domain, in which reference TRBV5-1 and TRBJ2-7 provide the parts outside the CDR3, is KAGVTQTPRYLIKTRGQQVTLSCSPISGHRSVSWYQQTPGQGLQFLFEYFSETQRNKGNFPGRFSGRQFSNSRSEMNVSTLELGDSALYLCASSWQGTGGALGEQYFGPGTRLTVT.

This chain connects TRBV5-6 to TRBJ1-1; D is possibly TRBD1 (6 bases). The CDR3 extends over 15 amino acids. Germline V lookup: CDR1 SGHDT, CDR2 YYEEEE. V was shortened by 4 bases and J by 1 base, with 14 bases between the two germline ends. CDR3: CASSPLTGRNTEAFF. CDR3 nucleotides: TGTGCCAGCAGCCCCTTAACAGGGAGGAACACTGAAGCTTTCTTT.

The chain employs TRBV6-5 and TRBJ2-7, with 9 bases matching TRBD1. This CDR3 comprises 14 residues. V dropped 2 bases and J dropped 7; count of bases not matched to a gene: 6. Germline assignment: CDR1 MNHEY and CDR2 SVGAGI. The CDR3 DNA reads TGTGCCAGCAGTTACGGACAGGGGAACCAGGAGCAGTACTTC. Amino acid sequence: CASSYGQGNQEQYF.

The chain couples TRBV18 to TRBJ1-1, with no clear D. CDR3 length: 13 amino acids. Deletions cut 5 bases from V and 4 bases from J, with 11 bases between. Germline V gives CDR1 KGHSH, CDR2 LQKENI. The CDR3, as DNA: TGTGCCAGCTCAACCGGGGTGGGCACTGAAGCTTTCTTT. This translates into CASSTGVGTEAFF.

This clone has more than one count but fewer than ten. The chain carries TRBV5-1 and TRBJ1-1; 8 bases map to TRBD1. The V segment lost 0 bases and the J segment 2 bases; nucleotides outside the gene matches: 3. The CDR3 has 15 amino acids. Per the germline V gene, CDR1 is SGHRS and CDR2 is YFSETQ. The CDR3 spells CASSLGQGINTEAFF. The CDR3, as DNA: TGCGCCAGCAGCTTGGGACAGGGGATAAACACTGAAGCTTTCTTT.

The CDR3, as DNA: TGTGCCAGCAGTGAAGAGGGGTTCTATCAGCCCCAGCATTTT. This sequence encodes CASSEEGFYQPQHF. This sequence joins TRBV2 and TRBJ1-5; TRBD1 is a possible D gene (5 bases). Germline CDR1 is SNHLY and CDR2 is FYNNEI. V lost 1 base, J lost 5 bases, and 9 bases lay in between. The length of the CDR3 is 14 residues. Full variable domain (remainder filled in from reference TRBV2 and TRBJ1-5): EPEVTQTPSHQVTQMGQEVILRCVPISNHLYFYWYRQILGQKVEFLVSFYNNEISEKSEIFDDQFSVERPDGSNFTLKIRSTKLEDSAMYFCASSEEGFYQPQHFGDGTRLSIL.

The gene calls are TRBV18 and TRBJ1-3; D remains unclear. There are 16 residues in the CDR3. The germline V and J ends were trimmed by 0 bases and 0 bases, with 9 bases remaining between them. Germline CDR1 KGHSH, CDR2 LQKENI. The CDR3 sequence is CASSPPTRYSGNTIYF. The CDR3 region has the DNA TGTGCCAGCTCACCACCTACCAGGTACTCTGGAAACACCATATATTTT.

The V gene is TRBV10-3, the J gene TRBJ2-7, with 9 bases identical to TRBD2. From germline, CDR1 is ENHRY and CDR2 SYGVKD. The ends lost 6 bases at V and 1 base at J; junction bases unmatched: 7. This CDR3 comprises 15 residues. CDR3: CAIRPGTSSSYEQYF. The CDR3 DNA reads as TGTGCCATCAGACCCGGGACTAGCTCGTCCTACGAGCAGTACTTC.

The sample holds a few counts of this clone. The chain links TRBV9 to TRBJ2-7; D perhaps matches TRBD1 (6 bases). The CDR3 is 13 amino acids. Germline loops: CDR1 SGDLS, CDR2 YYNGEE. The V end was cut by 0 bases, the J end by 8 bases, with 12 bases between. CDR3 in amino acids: CASSVDQGTKQYF. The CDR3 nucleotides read TGTGCCAGCAGCGTAGATCAGGGGACGAAGCAGTACTTC. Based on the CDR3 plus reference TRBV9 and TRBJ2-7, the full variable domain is DSGVTQTPKHLITATGQRVTLRCSPRSGDLSVYWYQQSLDQGLQFLIQYYNGEERAKGNILERFSAQQFPDLHSELNLSSLELGDSALYFCASSVDQGTKQYFGPGTRLTVT.

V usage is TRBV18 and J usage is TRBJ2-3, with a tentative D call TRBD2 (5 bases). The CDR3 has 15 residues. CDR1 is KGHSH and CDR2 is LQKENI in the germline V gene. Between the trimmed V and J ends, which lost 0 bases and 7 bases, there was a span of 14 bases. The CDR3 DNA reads TGTGCCAGCTCACCACCTGTTGCGGGTGGGAATACGCAGTATTTT. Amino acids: CASSPPVAGGNTQYF. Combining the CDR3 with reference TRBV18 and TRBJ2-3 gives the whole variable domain NAGVMQNPRHLVRRRGQEARLRCSPMKGHSHVYWYRQLPEEGLKFMVYLQKENIIDESGMPKERFSAEFPKEGPSILRIQQVVRGDSAAYFCASSPPVAGGNTQYFGPGTRLTVL.

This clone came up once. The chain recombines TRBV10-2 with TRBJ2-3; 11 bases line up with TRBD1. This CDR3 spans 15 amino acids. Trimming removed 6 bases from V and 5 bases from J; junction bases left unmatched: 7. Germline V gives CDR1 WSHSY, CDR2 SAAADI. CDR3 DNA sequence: TGCGCCAGCAGGGACAGGGGGCGCGGGAAAGATACGCAGTATTTT. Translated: CASRDRGRGKDTQYF.

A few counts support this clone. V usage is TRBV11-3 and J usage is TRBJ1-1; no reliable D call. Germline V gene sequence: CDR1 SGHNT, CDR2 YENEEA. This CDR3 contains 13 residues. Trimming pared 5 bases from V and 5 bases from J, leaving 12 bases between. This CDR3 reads CASSQNAMTEAFF. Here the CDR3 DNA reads TGTGCCAGCAGCCAGAACGCCATGACTGAAGCTTTCTTT.

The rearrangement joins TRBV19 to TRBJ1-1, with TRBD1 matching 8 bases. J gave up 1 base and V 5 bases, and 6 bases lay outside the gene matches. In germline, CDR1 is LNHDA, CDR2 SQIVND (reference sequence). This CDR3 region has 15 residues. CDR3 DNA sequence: TGTGCCAGTAGTGCCAACACAGGGGGGAACACTGAAGCTTTCTTT. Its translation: CASSANTGGNTEAFF.